This T cell receptor (beta chain) emerged from a study of Ad26.COV2.S vaccination and SARS-CoV-2 variants. Treatment described: some 20 received Ad26.COV2.S at low or high dose, single or two shots; 5 received placebo; per-sample allocation not given. The samples date from day 63 after the first vaccine or placebo injection. Generated by immunoSEQ multiplex PCR, the TCRdb table keeps only in-frame clones and is missing some. The sample shows about 350,000 clones, approximately 90% of them seen only once. The CDR3 spans 13 residues. Looked up from germline, CDR1 is MNHEY and CDR2 is SMNVEV (reference sequence). V was trimmed by 4 bases and J by 9 bases, leaving 13 bases between them.

This receptor was obtained from a person between 18 and 65 years old who received the Ad26.COV2.S COVID-19 vaccine or a placebo. The material sequenced was peripheral blood, taken in a trial of Ad26.COV2.S vaccine versus placebo. The chain employs TRBV27 and TRBJ2-1, with D possibly TRBD1 on 5 matching bases. The CDR3 coding sequence is TGTGCCAGCAGTTCCACTTGGGGCGGTGAGCAGTTCTTC. Residues: CASSSTWGGEQFF.